The sequence of this T cell receptor beta chain was determined in a study of identical twins. This CDR3 has 16 residues. Germline V gives CDR1 KGHDR, CDR2 SFDVKD. With V trimmed by 3 bases and J by 4 bases, 8 bases remained unmatched. TCRdb re-called the 5' RACE reads through MiXCR, storing one row per CDR3 protein. The sample yields hundreds of thousands of distinct CDR3 sequences, 8.5% to 9.5% seen once. This clonotype appeared a few times. The sample was also reused in another study, on yellow fever vaccine responses in identical twins.

The source material was PBMCs. The sequence came from a woman younger than 30 in good health. The chain uses TRBV24-1 and TRBJ2-7, with 10 positions matching TRBD1. In nucleotides, the CDR3 is TGTGCCACCAGTGATACCACCGGGACAGGGGATTACGAGCAGTACTTC. This sequence encodes CATSDTTGTGDYEQYF.